Below, one TCR beta chain is given with its context. The specificity of this receptor is unknown. Base qualities are not provided; no much larger clone lies one nucleotide away. These data belong to a study of cytomegalovirus exposure and HLA in healthy donors (dated 2017 in TCRdb). For the wider study: An earlier analysis of approximately 640 of the donors reported approximately 300 Gb of sequence data and some 120 million unique TCR beta sequences from 150 million to 200 million T cells. Class I and class II HLA loci were covered by the typing at four-digit resolution. To decide whether each TCR beta V gene segment behaved as functional or pseudogenic, an earlier analysis of over 500 of the donors relied on high-throughput TCR beta sequencing. The study used immunosequencing to profile the T cell repertoires of approximately 650 subjects and linked those repertoires to cytomegalovirus serostatus. Among approximately 370 genotyped donors of the cohort, an average of about 240,000 unique TCR beta nucleotide sequences was sequenced per donor, of which about 20% were non-productive. Rather than using new phenotypic data, the later analysis identified candidate immune exposures from TCR beta sequences and from how often those sequences occurred across donors. Every repertoire in the discovery cohort had been generated on one and the same sequencing platform. An early release that covered roughly 600 HLA-typed donors contained about 300 gigabases of sequencing data and 65 million to 100 million unique TCR sequences. A later genetic analysis used genome-wide SNP genotypes for about 60% of the roughly 700 donors, treating that subset as a discovery cohort. Several DR-DQ haplotypes were handled as single units for association and clustering because linkage in the cohort was strong. In addition to the first cohort of about 650 subjects, a separate validation cohort of 120 different subjects was used. Typing coverage differed by locus: A, B, C, DRB1 and DQB1 were typed in roughly 629-630 donors, DQA1 in about 500, DPA1 in some 610, and DPB1 in roughly 470. The aim of the study was to test whether cataloging public T cell receptors could identify signatures of past pathogen exposure. Donor age, sex, ethnicity and CMV serostatus were collected together with the repertoire data. To predict cytomegalovirus infection status, the study brought together high-throughput TCR immunosequencing, statistical association of individual TCRs with disease status, and machine learning. Of the roughly 410 genotyped donors, more than 75% were placed in the genetic ancestry cluster associated with self-reported Caucasian donors. In a later analysis, previously published TCR beta repertoires from roughly 710 donors were re-analyzed and high-resolution HLA genotyping was added so that TCR occurrence patterns could be studied.

Receptor amplification or capture employed the immunoSEQ multiplex PCR assay. A mixture of 60 forward primers for TCR Vbeta segments and 13 reverse primers for TCR Jbeta segments was used in the multiplex PCR. The CDR3 region of rearranged TCR beta genes was amplified from genomic DNA with a multiplex PCR assay. The Illumina HiSeq System was used to sequence the amplified TCR beta libraries as 87-base-pair reads. In the source study's methods: A later analysis counted approximately 74 million unique TCR beta chains across the 550 to 750 repertoires, and some 11 million of these chains were shared by at least two donors. A nearest-neighbor algorithm error-corrected the raw reads and collapsed the reads into unique sequences, merging closely related sequences to remove PCR and sequencing errors. To assign V, D and J gene segments, CDR3 sequences were aligned to IMGT reference sequences. For a sequence to be retained, a match of at least six nucleotides to both a V gene segment and a J gene segment was required. Rearrangements were classified as productive when the CDR3 lacked stop codons and remained in frame with V and J, and all other rearrangements were classified as non-productive. Following IMGT convention, CDR3 was defined as the stretch from the second conserved V-encoded cysteine to the conserved J-encoded phenylalanine. The earlier analysis of roughly 590 of the donors excluded any sequence lacking an unambiguous match to a single V gene segment. An earlier analysis of 587 of the donors called V segments functional above 56.7% productive rearrangements and segregating when the between-donor standard deviation exceeded 5%. To diagnose cytomegalovirus status from the catalog of TCR beta chain sequences, a statistical classification framework was built. In a later analysis, V and J genes were assigned by comparing TCR nucleotide sequences against IMGT/GENE-DB human TR gene sequences. The TCRdist pipeline was used in a later analysis to assign CDR3 sequences and most-parsimonious VDJ recombination scenarios. In a later analysis, every TCR beta chain was defined by the combination of its CDR3 amino acid sequence and its V-gene family, and reads without a unique V-gene family were dropped. In a later analysis, nearly 600 highly shared, low-generation-probability nucleotide sequences were removed to address suspected cross-contamination and a sequencing artifact. In a later analysis, a clonal expansion index for each public chain was calculated from normalized within-repertoire ranks of inferred template counts. A later analysis computed generation probabilities with a VDJ recombination model fitted to out-of-frame rearrangements, and checked the results against IGoR. In a later analysis, TCR-TCR, TCR-HLA and TCR-CMV co-occurrence was scored with hypergeometric tests, and a repertoire-size bias correction was applied to TCR pairs. A later analysis estimated false discovery rates by permuting HLA or CMV assignments 20 times. In a later analysis, co-occurring TCRs were grouped using DBSCAN, with TCRdist sequence similarity added in when clustering inside HLA-allele-positive subsets. Repertoires with fewer than 30,000 or more than 120,000 public chains, plus five repertoires with anomalous nucleotide sharing, were excluded from co-occurrence clustering. TCRdb limited this immuneACCESS table to in-frame rearrangements with V and J called. A share of clones is missing; checked studies link under half to unresolved V genes, and the rest is unexplained. V, J and clone size were drawn from that table, and D and trimming were deduced from the DNA. The sample yields under 90,000 clones; approximately 63% were counted once. The ten largest clones capture roughly 10% of the sample.

The CDR3 sequence holds 14 residues, the cysteine and phenylalanine included. Just the 42-base CDR3 DNA is kept, in frame starting at base 1. V is pruned by 4 bases and J by 8 bases, leaving 4 bases of the junction without a gene match. CDR1 is given as MNHEY and CDR2 as SMNVEV, both from the germline V gene (reference sequence). The study at large found these results: In a later analysis, HLA-associated TCR beta chains showed more clonal expansion and lower generation probabilities than non-associated chains that were equally common. Assigning TCR associations to individual alleles was difficult when HLA alleles, especially DR and DQ, strongly co-occurred. Because some donors lacked HLA typing at each locus, the association tests relied only on the typed subset. Some IMGT-functional V segments, including TRBV6-2 and TRBV6-3, could not be distinguished by the 87-base-pair reads and were therefore excluded. It was suggested by the authors that the approach could potentially be generalized to other disease states and immunological phenotypes. A total of fewer than 200 TCR beta chains were listed by the study as associated with cytomegalovirus. Sequencing depth was assumed to be roughly uniform across donors in the presence/absence analyses, though that assumption may not hold. Because counts were too low, 15 or so rarely observed V segments, including chromosome 9 orphons, were excluded from the earlier analysis of about 500 of the donors. A few of the identified cytomegalovirus-associated TCR beta chains were confirmed in vitro to be specific for cytomegalovirus antigens. A further reported finding was that TCR beta sequences accurately predicted the HLA-A and HLA-B alleles for most subjects in the first cohort. In this cohort, only TCR beta chains were sequenced, and detectable features were limited by the absence of alpha or paired-chain data. In a later analysis, several top co-occurrence clusters were reported to appear linked to parvovirus B19, influenza, CMV and Epstein-Barr virus. Compared with the approximately 710-donor mean, donors in an Asian-associated ancestry cluster had fewer N-insertions in productive TCRs, according to a later genetic analysis. In both the original and validation cohorts, the classifier was reported to diagnose cytomegalovirus status with high specificity and sensitivity. Linkage disequilibrium might explain the correlated functional status among segregating V segments, but an unknown experimental factor could not be ruled out. For the cohort, immune exposure information was limited to CMV serostatus. In an earlier analysis of around 600 of the donors, most TCR beta V segments were observed in productive rearrangements about 90% or about 30% of the time, broadly matching IMGT annotations. A later analysis associated about 17,000 TCR beta sequences with specific HLA alleles at a false discovery rate of 0.05. An association between a missense DCLRE1C variant and V-gene and J-gene trimming of TCR beta chains was found in a later genetic analysis and replicated in an independent cohort. A later analysis found that TCR association rates varied across HLA loci, with DRB1 alleles showing the most associated TCRs and HLA-C alleles the fewest. A cluster of highly shared sequence variants was judged likely to be a technical artifact of the sequencing pipeline. Most CMV-associated TCR beta chains appeared to be HLA-restricted in a later analysis, and the HLA associations seemed to be driven largely by CMV exposure. Most TCR sequences were observed very rarely across donors, whereas some public TCRs were present in many individuals.

The cohort was made up of 650 to 700 healthy bone marrow donors. Cohort members were all nominally healthy when sampled, although unrecorded immune exposures were likely present. The donor was CMV seropositive and belonged to the group of about 290 seropositive cohort members. Each donor provided a peripheral blood sample, and peripheral blood mononuclear cells were used for TCR beta sequencing. Genomic DNA extraction from the blood cell samples was performed with the Qiagen DNeasy Blood Extraction Kit. The sequence was obtained from a woman between 50 and 59 years old in good health and CMV-seropositive. The V and J segments used are TRBV27 and TRBJ1-4; 10 bases in between match TRBD1. The specimen sequenced was PBMCs. The nucleotides are TGTGCCAGCAGTTGGGACAGGGGTAGGGAAAAACTGTTTTTT. Translated, this is CASSWDRGREKLFF.